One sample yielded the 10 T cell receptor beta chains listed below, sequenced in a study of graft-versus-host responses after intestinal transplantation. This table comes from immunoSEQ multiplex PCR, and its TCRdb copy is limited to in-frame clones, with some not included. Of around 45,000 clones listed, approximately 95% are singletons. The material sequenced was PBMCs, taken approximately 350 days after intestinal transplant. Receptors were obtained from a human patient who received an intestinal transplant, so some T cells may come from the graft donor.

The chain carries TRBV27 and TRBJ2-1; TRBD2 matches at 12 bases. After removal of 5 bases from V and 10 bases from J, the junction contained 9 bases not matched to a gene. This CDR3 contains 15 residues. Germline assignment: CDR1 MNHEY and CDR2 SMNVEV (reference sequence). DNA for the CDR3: TGTGCCAGCAGTGAAACAGGACTAGCGGGACGAGAGCAGTTCTTC. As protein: CASSETGLAGREQFF.

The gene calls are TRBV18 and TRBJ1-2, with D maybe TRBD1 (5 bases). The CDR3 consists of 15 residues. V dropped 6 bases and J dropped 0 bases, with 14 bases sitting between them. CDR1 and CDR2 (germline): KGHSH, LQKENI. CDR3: CASSAGVDPNYGYTF. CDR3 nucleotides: TGTGCCAGCTCCGCGGGGGTTGATCCTAACTATGGCTACACCTTC.

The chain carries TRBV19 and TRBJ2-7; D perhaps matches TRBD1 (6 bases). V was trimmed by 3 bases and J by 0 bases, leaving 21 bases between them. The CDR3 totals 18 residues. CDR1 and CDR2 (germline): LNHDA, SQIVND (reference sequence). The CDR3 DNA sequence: TGTGCCAGTAGTATCGGACAGCCTACTACCCTTAGCTCCTACGAGCAGTACTTC. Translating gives CASSIGQPTTLSSYEQYF.

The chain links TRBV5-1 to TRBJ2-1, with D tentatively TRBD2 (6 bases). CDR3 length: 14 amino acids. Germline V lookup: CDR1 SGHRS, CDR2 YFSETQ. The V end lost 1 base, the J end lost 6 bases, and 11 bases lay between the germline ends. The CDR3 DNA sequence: TGCGCCAGCAGCTTGTCGGGGGAAGGCAATGAGCAGTTCTTC. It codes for CASSLSGEGNEQFF.

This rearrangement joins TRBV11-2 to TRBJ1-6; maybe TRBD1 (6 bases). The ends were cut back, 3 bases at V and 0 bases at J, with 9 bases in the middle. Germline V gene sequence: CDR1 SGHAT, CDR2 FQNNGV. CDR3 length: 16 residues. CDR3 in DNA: TGTGCCAGCAGCTTCGCAGGGGACTCCTATAATTCACCCCTCCACTTT. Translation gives CASSFAGDSYNSPLHF.

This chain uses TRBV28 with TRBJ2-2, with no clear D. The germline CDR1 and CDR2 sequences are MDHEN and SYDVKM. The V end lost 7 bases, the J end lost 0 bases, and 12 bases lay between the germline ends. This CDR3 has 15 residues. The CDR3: CASKRGGTNTGELFF. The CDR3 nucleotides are TGTGCCAGCAAACGTGGCGGTACGAACACCGGGGAGCTGTTTTTT. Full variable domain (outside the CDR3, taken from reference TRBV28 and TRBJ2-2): DVKVTQSSRYLVKRTGEKVFLECVQDMDHENMFWYRQDPGLGLRLIYFSYDVKMKEKGDIPEGYSVSREKKERFSLILESASTNQTSMYLCASKRGGTNTGELFFGEGSRLTVL.

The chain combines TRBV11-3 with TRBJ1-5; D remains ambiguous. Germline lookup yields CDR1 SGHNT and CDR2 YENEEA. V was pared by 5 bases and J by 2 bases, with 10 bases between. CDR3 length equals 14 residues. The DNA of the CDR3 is TGTGCCAGCAGCAAAGGGTCGGGCAATCAGCCCCAGCATTTT. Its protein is CASSKGSGNQPQHF.

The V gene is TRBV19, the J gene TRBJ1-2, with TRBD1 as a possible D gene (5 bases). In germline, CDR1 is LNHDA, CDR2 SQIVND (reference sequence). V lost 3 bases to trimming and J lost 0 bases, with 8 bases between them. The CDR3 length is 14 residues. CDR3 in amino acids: CASSIDRPNYGYTF. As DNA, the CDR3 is TGTGCCAGTAGTATTGACAGACCTAACTATGGCTACACCTTC.

The CDR3 DNA follows: TGTGCCAGCAGTTATAGTCTAGCAAACGAGCAGTACTTC. As protein: CASSYSLANEQYF. The chain links TRBV6-5 to TRBJ2-7, with D possibly being TRBD2 (5 bases). The CDR3 has 13 residues. The V end lost 3 bases, the J end lost 5 bases, and 11 bases lay between the germline ends. Per germline, CDR1 MNHEY and CDR2 SVGAGI.

This CDR3 reads CASSLIVAGTYEQYF. In DNA form, the CDR3 reads TGTGCCAGCAGCTTGATTGTCGCAGGAACCTACGAGCAGTACTTC. This rearrangement joins TRBV5-5 to TRBJ2-7, with D unclear. Per germline, CDR1 SGHKS and CDR2 YYEKEE (reference sequence). With 1 base removed from V and 2 bases from J, the gap between germline ends came to 13 bases. This CDR3 contains 15 residues.